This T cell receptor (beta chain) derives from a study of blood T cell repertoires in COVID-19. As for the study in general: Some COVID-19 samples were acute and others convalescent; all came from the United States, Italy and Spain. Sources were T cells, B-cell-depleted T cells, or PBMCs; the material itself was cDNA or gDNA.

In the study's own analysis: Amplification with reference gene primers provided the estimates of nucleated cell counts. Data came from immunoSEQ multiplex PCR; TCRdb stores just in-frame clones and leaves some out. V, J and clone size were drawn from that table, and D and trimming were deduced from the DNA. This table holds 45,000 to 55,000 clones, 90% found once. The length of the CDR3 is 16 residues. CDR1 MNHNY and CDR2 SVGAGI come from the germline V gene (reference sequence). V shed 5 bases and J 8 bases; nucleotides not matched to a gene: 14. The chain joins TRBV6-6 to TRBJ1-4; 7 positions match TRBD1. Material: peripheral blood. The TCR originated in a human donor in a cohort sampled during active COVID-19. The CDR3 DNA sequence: TGTGCCAGCAGTAGGGCATTCCCGGGACAGAACGAAAAACTGTTTTTT. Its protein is CASSRAFPGQNEKLFF.